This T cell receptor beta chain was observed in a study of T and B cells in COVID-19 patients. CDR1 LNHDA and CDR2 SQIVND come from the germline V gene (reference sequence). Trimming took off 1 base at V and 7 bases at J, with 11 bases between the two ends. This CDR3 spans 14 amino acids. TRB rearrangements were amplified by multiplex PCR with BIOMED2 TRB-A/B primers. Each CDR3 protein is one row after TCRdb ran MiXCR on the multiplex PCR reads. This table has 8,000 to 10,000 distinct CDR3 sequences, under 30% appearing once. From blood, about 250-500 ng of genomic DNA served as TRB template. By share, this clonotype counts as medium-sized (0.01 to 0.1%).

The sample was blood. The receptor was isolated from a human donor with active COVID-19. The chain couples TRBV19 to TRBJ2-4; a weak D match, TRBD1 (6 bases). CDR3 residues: CASSIAGAPNIQYF. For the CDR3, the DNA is TGTGCCAGTAGTATAGCAGGGGCGCCCAACATTCAGTACTTC. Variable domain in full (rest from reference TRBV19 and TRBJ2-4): DGGITQSPKYLFRKEGQNVTLSCEQNLNHDAMYWYRQDPGQGLRLIYYSQIVNDFQKGDIAEGYSVSREKKESFPLTVTSAQKNPTAFYLCASSIAGAPNIQYFGAGTRLSVL.